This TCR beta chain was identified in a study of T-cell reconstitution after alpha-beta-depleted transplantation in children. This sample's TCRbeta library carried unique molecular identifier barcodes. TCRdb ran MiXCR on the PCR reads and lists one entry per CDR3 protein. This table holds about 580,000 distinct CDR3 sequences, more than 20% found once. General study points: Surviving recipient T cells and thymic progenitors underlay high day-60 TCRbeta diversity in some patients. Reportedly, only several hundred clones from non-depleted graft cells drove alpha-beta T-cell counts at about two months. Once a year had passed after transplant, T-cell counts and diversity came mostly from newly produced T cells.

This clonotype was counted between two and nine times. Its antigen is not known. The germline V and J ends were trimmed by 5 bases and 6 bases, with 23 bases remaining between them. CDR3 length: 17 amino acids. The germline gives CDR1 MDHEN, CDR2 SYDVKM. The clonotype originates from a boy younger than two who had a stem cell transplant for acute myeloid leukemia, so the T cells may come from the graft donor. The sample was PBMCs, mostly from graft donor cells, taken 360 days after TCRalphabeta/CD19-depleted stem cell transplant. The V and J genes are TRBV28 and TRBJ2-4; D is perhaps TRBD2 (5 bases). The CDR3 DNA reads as TGTGCCAGCAGTCCCCCCGGGTGGAGGAGGTTGGGAAACATTCAGTACTTC. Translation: CASSPPGWRRLGNIQYF.